The rows below give T cell receptor beta chains drawn from one sample of a study of OX40 agonist ivuxolimab in advanced cancers. The table came from immunoSEQ multiplex PCR; TCRdb's copy has only in-frame clones and leaves some out. Among approximately 20,000 clones listed, 80% to 90% were seen once. Specimen: CD4+ or CD8+ T cells sorted from blood, collected in a trial of the OX40 agonist ivuxolimab. The receptors derive from an adult with an advanced solid tumor such as melanoma, head and neck, liver or kidney cancer. Both conserved end residues are part of each CDR3. D genes are given only for firm matches. Clone size is given for some rows only: seen once, a few or many times, or a class if the clone is expanded.

TRBV7-3	TRBJ2-1	TRBD2	once	CASSSGTSGGEEQFF	TGTGCCAGCAGCTCCGGGACTAGCGGGGGAGAGGAGCAGTTCTTC
TRBV9	TRBJ2-7	NA	NA	CASSPIPRQFTYEQYF	TGTGCCAGCAGCCCTATCCCCAGACAGTTTACCTACGAGCAGTACTTC
TRBV9	TRBJ1-2	TRBD1	once	CASNTGTGEGYTF	TGTGCCAGCAACACCGGGACAGGAGAAGGCTACACCTTC
TRBV5-6	TRBJ1-4	NA	NA	CASSFSSATNEKLFF	TGTGCCAGCAGCTTCTCCAGCGCAACTAATGAAAAACTGTTTTTT
TRBV7-8	TRBJ2-7	TRBD2	NA	CASSSPNSGAYGQYF	TGTGCCAGCAGCTCCCCCAATAGCGGGGCCTACGGGCAGTACTTC
TRBV25-1	TRBJ1-3	TRBD1	NA	CASSVDRGSGNTIYF	TGTGCCAGCAGTGTGGACAGGGGATCCGGAAACACCATATATTTT
TRBV27	TRBJ1-2	TRBD1	NA	CASSSRDRFNYGYTF	TGTGCCAGCAGTTCCCGGGACAGGTTTAACTATGGCTACACCTTC
TRBV7-3	TRBJ1-1	NA	NA	CASSLNVDRNTEAFF	TGTGCCAGCAGCTTAAACGTGGACAGGAACACTGAAGCTTTCTTT
TRBV5-1	TRBJ1-1	NA	few	CASSLIPEATEAFF	TGCGCCAGCAGCTTGATACCGGAGGCCACTGAAGCTTTCTTT
TRBV5-1	TRBJ2-7	TRBD1	NA	CASSLDTGVMYEQYF	TGCGCCAGCAGCTTGGATACAGGGGTAATGTACGAGCAGTACTTC
TRBV4-3	TRBJ1-2	TRBD1	NA	CASSQDRGLDGYTF	TGCGCCAGCAGCCAAGACAGGGGGCTAGATGGCTACACCTTC
TRBV4-2	TRBJ1-2	NA	NA	CASSQVQGTEGYTF	TGTGCCAGCAGCCAAGTTCAGGGGACGGAGGGCTACACCTTC
TRBV19	TRBJ1-1	NA	once	CASSLLWNTEAFF	TGTGCCAGTAGTCTTCTCTGGAACACTGAAGCTTTCTTT
TRBV5-4	TRBJ2-7	TRBD1	NA	CASSLGDRGRKEQYF	TGTGCCAGCAGCTTAGGGGACAGGGGGCGTAAAGAGCAGTACTTC
TRBV19	TRBJ1-1	TRBD1	NA	CASSITGQGSGGAFF	TGTGCCAGTAGTATAACCGGACAGGGATCCGGGGGAGCTTTCTTT
TRBV4-3	TRBJ2-7	TRBD1	NA	CASSQDRAYEQYF	TGCGCCAGCAGCCAGGACAGGGCCTACGAGCAGTACTTC
TRBV29-1	TRBJ1-2	NA	NA	CSVAAGGNYGYTF	TGCAGCGTTGCCGCCGGAGGGAACTATGGCTACACCTTC
TRBV9	TRBJ2-7	NA	NA	CASSLGTPYEQYF	TGTGCCAGCAGCCTAGGGACCCCCTACGAGCAGTACTTC
TRBV29-1	TRBJ2-2	TRBD1	NA	CSVESQGAGELFF	TGCAGCGTTGAGTCACAGGGGGCCGGGGAGCTGTTTTTT
TRBV15	TRBJ1-1	NA	NA	CATSRGIQGLDTEAFF	TGTGCCACCAGCAGAGGAATTCAGGGGCTTGACACTGAAGCTTTCTTT
TRBV27	TRBJ1-2	TRBD1	NA	CASSQYGDQGANYGYTF	TGTGCCAGCAGTCAATATGGGGACCAGGGGGCTAACTATGGCTACACCTTC
TRBV18	TRBJ2-7	TRBD1	NA	CASSPHVRTGGLYEQYF	TGTGCCAGCTCACCACACGTTAGGACAGGTGGTTTGTACGAGCAGTACTTC